This TCR beta chain was profiled in a study of T cells in localized non-small cell lung cancer. The table came from immunoSEQ multiplex PCR; TCRdb's copy has only in-frame clones and leaves some out. Of some 33,000 clones detected, 91% appear once; the ten largest clones hold under 6%. With regard to this clone: Its antigen is still unknown.

The CDR3 sequence is 13 residues long. The V end lost 3 bases, the J end lost 0 bases, and 7 bases lay between the germline ends. Germline values: CDR1 SGHNT, CDR2 YYREEE (reference sequence). Study-wide findings and caveats: In adjacent lung appeared a median about 58 of the top 100 tumor clones.

The receptor was derived from a man aged 40-75 years with stage II lung adenocarcinoma. The rearrangement joins TRBV5-4 to TRBJ2-7; D is undetermined. Here the sequenced sample was PBMCs, taken before any cancer treatment. As DNA, the CDR3 is TGTGCCAGCAGCTCCTGGGGCTCCTACGAGCAGTACTTC. Amino acid sequence: CASSSWGSYEQYF.